Included here is one TCR beta chain sequence, with context. The data were taken from a study of identical twins. From the 5' RACE reads, TCRdb called clonotypes with MiXCR, one entry per CDR3 protein. The sample has just under 650,000 distinct CDR3 sequences; 7.1% are singletons. The V end was cut by 1 base, the J end by 0 bases, with 13 bases between. The CDR3 spans 17 residues. Germline V gene sequence: CDR1 SGHAT, CDR2 FQNNGV. These data were also reused for a study on yellow fever vaccine responses in identical twins. Per that study: Twin vaccine T cell responses reportedly seemed partly convergent, partly personalized.

Source material: PBMCs. V is TRBV11-2 and J is TRBJ2-1; the D is unclear. The receptor was derived from a woman aged 18 to 35 in good health. This chain's CDR3 is CASSLVGTPGSYNEQFF. The CDR3 DNA reads as TGTGCCAGCAGCTTAGTCGGCACCCCAGGCTCCTACAATGAGCAGTTCTTC.